The 6 T cell receptor beta chains below were found in one sample sequenced in a study of T cells in Graves' hyperthyroidism and ophthalmopathy. RNA transcripts were the template for amplifying TCR beta CDR3 regions. The TCR CDR3 was amplified in a first-round RT-PCR using the HTBI primer set. MiXCR was run by TCRdb on the multiplex PCR reads, yielding one entry per CDR3 protein. The data contain about 500,000 distinct CDR3 sequences, 15% to 20% of them singletons. Material: blood. The receptors stem from a woman aged 25-40 years with Graves' ophthalmopathy.

This clonotype was seen ten or more times. CDR3 sequence (DNA): TGTGCCAGCAGCCTCCCTAGCGGGAGTTACAATGAGCAGTTCTTC. This encodes CASSLPSGSYNEQFF. The V gene is TRBV11-1, the J gene TRBJ2-1, with 10 nucleotides matching TRBD2. Germline V CDR1 and CDR2: SGHAT, FQDESV (reference sequence). Losses at the gene ends were 5 bases for V and 4 bases for J; bases not matched to a gene: 5. The CDR3 covers 15 residues.

This clonotype was counted between two and nine times. The gene calls are TRBV30 and TRBJ2-3; possibly TRBD1 or TRBD2 for D (5 bases each). This CDR3 is 17 amino acids long. V shed 2 bases and J shed 3 bases, with 21 bases lying between them. Germline V lookup: CDR1 GTSNPN, CDR2 SVGIG (reference sequence). In DNA form, the CDR3 reads TGTGCCTGGAGTCCCCGCGGGCGGGTGGGGGTTACAGATACGCAGTATTTT. It codes for CAWSPRGRVGVTDTQYF.

Many counts were recorded for this clonotype. The chain recombines TRBV29-1 with TRBJ2-1; 8 bases are shared with TRBD2. The CDR3 consists of 13 residues. J lost 6 bases, V lost 7 bases, and 8 bases had no gene match. The germline gives CDR1 SQVTM, CDR2 ANQGSEA. CDR3 DNA: TGCAGCGGGGCGGGAGGTCCCGTCAATGAGCAGTTCTTC. Its protein is CSGAGGPVNEQFF.

Many counts were recorded for this clonotype. The chain carries TRBV7-2 and TRBJ2-1, with 10 bases lining up with TRBD2. Trimming cost V 1 base and J 9 bases; bases outside gene matches: 9. The CDR3 runs to 16 residues. Germline values: CDR1 SGHTA, CDR2 FQGNSA. Here the CDR3 reads CASSLVGLAGAVEQFF. CDR3 nucleotide sequence: TGTGCCAGCAGCTTAGTTGGTCTAGCGGGAGCTGTTGAGCAGTTCTTC.

This clonotype has only a few counts. V usage is TRBV20-1 and J usage is TRBJ2-7, with 15 bases aligning to TRBD2. The V and J ends lost 0 bases and 0 bases, in that order; junction bases with no gene match: 6. CDR1 is DFQATT and CDR2 is SNEGSKA in the germline V gene (reference sequence). The CDR3 runs to 18 residues. In DNA form, the CDR3 reads TGCAGTGCTAGAGATCGAGGACTAGCGGGAGGGAGCTCCTACGAGCAGTACTTC. This sequence encodes CSARDRGLAGGSSYEQYF.

The CDR3 reads CASSYGTVGEQYF. In nucleotides, the CDR3 is TGTGCCAGCAGTTATGGGACGGTGGGGGAGCAGTACTTC. The rearrangement links TRBV6-5 to TRBJ2-7, with D possibly being TRBD1 or TRBD2 (5 bases each). V gave up 3 bases and J gave up 7 bases, with 13 bases separating them. Germline V gene data show CDR1 as MNHEY and CDR2 as SVGAGI. The CDR3 has 13 amino acids.